A single T cell receptor (beta chain) is shown here with its context. This record comes from a study of CD8 T cells in Susac syndrome. When the RNA was reverse transcribed, random hexamers were used with an input of 0.5 to 1 ug. The immunoSEQ assay covered 54 Vbeta and 13 Jbeta segments for CDR3. TCRdb called the immunoSEQ multiplex PCR reads again in MiXCR, with one record for every CDR3 protein. The sample lists 150,000 to 200,000 distinct CDR3 sequences; roughly 95% were seen once. V lost 0 bases to trimming and J lost 3 bases, with 15 bases between them. The CDR3 is 17 amino acids. Germline CDR1 SEHNR, CDR2 FQNEAQ (reference sequence).

The chain is built from TRBV7-9 and TRBJ2-4; the D call may be TRBD1 or TRBD2 (5 bases each). Sequences were obtained from CD4+ T cells from PBMCs. The receptor was isolated from a human donor in good health. CDR3 region: CASSLAGTLGGKNIQYF. The CDR3 region has the DNA TGTGCCAGCAGCTTAGCCGGGACCCTCGGAGGCAAAAACATTCAGTACTTC.